What follows are 18 T cell receptor beta chains derived from one specimen sequenced in a study of blood T cell repertoires in COVID-19. Produced via immunoSEQ multiplex PCR; TCRdb's table is partial and in-frame only. The table records 70,000 to 95,000 clones, roughly nine tenths of them present only once. Input material: peripheral blood. The receptors here all came from a man between 50 and 59 years old with COVID-19, enrolled during active disease.

J is TRBJ2-5 and V is TRBV11-2; 10 bases are a match to TRBD2. The junction had 7 bases not matched to a gene; V was cut back by 1 base and J by 5 bases. The CDR3 has 16 residues. CDR1 is SGHAT and CDR2 is FQNNGV in the germline V gene. CDR3 coding DNA: TGTGCCAGCAGCTTAGGGACTAGCGGCCGGACGGAGACCCAGTACTTC. This sequence encodes CASSLGTSGRTETQYF.

The chain joins TRBV19 to TRBJ2-3; 7 bases fit TRBD2. V was clipped by 7 bases and J by 1 base; unmatched bases: 8. The CDR3 contains 15 residues. Germline V gene data show CDR1 as LNHDA and CDR2 as SQIVND (reference sequence). CDR3 protein: CASKPGTMRTDTQYF. The CDR3 DNA reads TGTGCCAGTAAACCCGGGACTATGCGCACAGATACGCAGTATTTT.

V gene TRBV6-2 or TRBV6-3 combines with J gene TRBJ1-2, with D possibly matching TRBD1 (5 bases). Germline-derived CDR1 and CDR2 are MNHEY and SVGEGT. Between the trimmed V and J ends, which lost 6 bases and 6 bases, there was a span of 11 bases. CDR3 size: 12 residues. CDR3 amino acids: CASSPGHDGYTF. CDR3 DNA: TGTGCCAGCAGCCCAGGACATGATGGCTACACCTTC.

This clone was seen only once. This chain uses TRBV11-2 with TRBJ2-7; D gene uncertain. Looked up from germline, CDR1 is SGHAT and CDR2 is FQNNGV. Trimming left V 4 bases short and J 4 bases short, with 14 bases between. The CDR3 has 14 residues. Written as DNA, the CDR3 is TGTGCCAGCAGCTCCCGATTCGGGTCGTACGAGCAGTACGTC. Protein product: CASSSRFGSYEQYV.

This chain uses TRBV5-1 with TRBJ2-5; 7 bases agree with TRBD2. Trimming at V came to 4 bases and at J to 7 bases, leaving 7 bases not matched to a gene. Germline V lookup: CDR1 SGHRS, CDR2 YFSETQ. The CDR3 loop spans 13 amino acids. The CDR3 coding sequence is TGCGCCAGCAGCCCCGGAGGGGAGGGGACCCAGTACTTC. It specifies CASSPGGEGTQYF.

The chain has TRBV2 and TRBJ2-7; 10 nucleotides match TRBD2. This CDR3 has 14 amino acids. Looked up from germline, CDR1 is SNHLY and CDR2 is FYNNEI. After removal of 7 bases from V and 5 bases from J, the junction contained 8 bases not matched to a gene. For the CDR3, the DNA is TGTGCCAGCAATCTAGCGGGAGTTGGCGACGAGCAGTACGTC. Amino acid sequence: CASNLAGVGDEQYV.

This sequence joins TRBV7-3 and TRBJ2-2, with D tentatively TRBD2 (5 bases). V gave up 1 base and J gave up 1 base, with 10 bases separating them. The CDR3 totals 16 residues. Germline CDR1 SGHTA, CDR2 FQGTGA. Here the CDR3 DNA reads TGTGCCAGCAGCTTAAAGGCAGGACTGAACACCGGGGAGCTGTTTTTT. Translation gives CASSLKAGLNTGELFF.

The DNA for the CDR3 is TGCGCCAGCAGCTTGACAAGACTAGCGGGCGGCACCGGGGAGCTGTTTTTT. This gives the protein CASSLTRLAGGTGELFF. The J gene is TRBJ2-2, the V gene TRBV5-1, with TRBD2 matching 10 bases. This CDR3 comprises 17 residues. The germline CDR1 and CDR2 sequences are SGHRS and YFSETQ. V dropped 1 base and J dropped 4; count of bases not matched to a gene: 7.

The chain joins TRBV5-1 to TRBJ2-3; a weak D match, TRBD2 (5 bases). V was trimmed by 0 bases and J by 2 bases, leaving 7 bases between them. Germline assignment: CDR1 SGHRS and CDR2 YFSETQ. This CDR3 region has 14 residues. CDR3 nucleotides: TGCGCCAGCAGCTTGGGGAGGACCACAGATACGCAGTATTTT. As protein: CASSLGRTTDTQYF.

The chain recombines TRBV5-1 with TRBJ2-1, with a tentative D call TRBD1 (5 bases). V lost 0 bases and J 1 base, leaving 8 bases between the germline ends. The CDR3 length is 15 residues. From germline, CDR1 is SGHRS and CDR2 YFSETQ. The CDR3 here is CASSLERQSYNEQFF. The CDR3 DNA reads as TGCGCCAGCAGCTTGGAGAGACAGTCCTACAATGAGCAGTTCTTC.

The V call is TRBV19, the J call TRBJ1-4; 7 bases are shared with TRBD1. Trimming cost V 8 bases and J 0 bases; bases outside gene matches: 6. The CDR3 runs 15 residues. Germline lookup yields CDR1 LNHDA and CDR2 SQIVND (reference sequence). The CDR3 sequence: CASGQVDSTNEKLFF. DNA for the CDR3: TGTGCCAGTGGACAGGTAGATTCAACTAATGAAAAACTGTTTTTT.

The chain is built from TRBV2 and TRBJ2-3; D ambiguous. The CDR3 is made up of 14 amino acids. V was trimmed by 5 bases and J by 2 bases, leaving 11 bases between them. The germline gives CDR1 SNHLY, CDR2 FYNNEI. In DNA form, the CDR3 reads TGTGCCAGCAGTCCCGTTTCTTTCACAGATACGCAGTATTTT. Translated: CASSPVSFTDTQYF. Looking up the rest from reference TRBV2 and TRBJ2-3 gives the full variable domain: EPEVTQTPSHQVTQMGQEVILRCVPISNHLYFYWYRQILGQKVEFLVSFYNNEISEKSEIFDDQFSVERPDGSNFTLKIRSTKLEDSAMYFCASSPVSFTDTQYFGPGTRLTVL.

The chain links TRBV19 to TRBJ1-1, with 7 bases fitting TRBD1. Germline V gene sequence: CDR1 LNHDA, CDR2 SQIVND (reference sequence). Germline trimming cut 5 bases from V and 1 base from J; bases unmatched to any gene: 4. CDR3 length: 14 amino acids. The CDR3 is CASSDRVRNTEAFF. For the CDR3, the DNA is TGTGCCAGTAGTGACAGGGTGCGGAACACTGAAGCTTTCTTT. The whole variable domain, remainder taken from reference TRBV19 and TRBJ1-1, is DGGITQSPKYLFRKEGQNVTLSCEQNLNHDAMYWYRQDPGQGLRLIYYSQIVNDFQKGDIAEGYSVSREKKESFPLTVTSAQKNPTAFYLCASSDRVRNTEAFFGQGTRLTVV.

V usage is TRBV7-2 and J usage is TRBJ2-7; TRBD2 aligns across 8 bases. The CDR3 has 16 residues. Unmatched junction bases numbered 8, after V lost 4 bases and J lost 0 bases. CDR1 is SGHTA and CDR2 is FQGNSA in the germline V gene. This chain's CDR3 is CASSSRTSSSSYEQYF. For the CDR3, the DNA is TGTGCCAGCAGCTCCCGGACTAGCAGCAGCTCCTACGAGCAGTACTTC.

V usage is TRBV2 and J usage is TRBJ1-6; perhaps TRBD1 as D (6 bases). The CDR3 loop spans 14 amino acids. CDR1 is SNHLY, CDR2 FYNNEI, per germline. V lost 6 bases and J 7 bases, leaving 13 bases between the germline ends. CDR3 DNA: TGTGCCAGCAGGCAGGGGTATGGGAATTCACCCCTCCACTTT. Its translation: CASRQGYGNSPLHF. Variable domain in full (rest from reference TRBV2 and TRBJ1-6): EPEVTQTPSHQVTQMGQEVILRCVPISNHLYFYWYRQILGQKVEFLVSFYNNEISEKSEIFDDQFSVERPDGSNFTLKIRSTKLEDSAMYFCASRQGYGNSPLHFGNGTRLTVT.

This chain uses TRBV18 with TRBJ2-6; D may be TRBD1 (6 bases). The germline V gene encodes CDR1 KGHSH and CDR2 LQKENI. This CDR3 region has 16 residues. Trimming cost V 4 bases and J 6 bases, with 16 bases left between them. CDR3 sequence (DNA): TGTGCCAGCTCACTCTATACAGGGCTGGAGGCCAACGTCCTGACTTTC. It encodes CASSLYTGLEANVLTF.

The CDR3, as DNA: TGCAGCGCCTGGGACTTGTACAATGAGCAGTTCTTC. Translating it yields CSAWDLYNEQFF. The rearrangement uses TRBV29-1 and TRBJ2-1, with a tentative D call TRBD2 (6 bases). Trimming shortened V by 7 bases and J by 4 bases, and 11 bases separated the two germline ends. Germline V lookup: CDR1 SQVTM, CDR2 ANQGSEA. The CDR3 extends over 12 amino acids.

The gene calls are TRBV5-6 and TRBJ2-5, with TRBD1 matching over 8 bases. The CDR3 sequence is 14 residues long. V shed 4 bases and J 1 base; nucleotides not matched to a gene: 3. CDR1 is SGHDT, CDR2 YYEEEE, per germline. The CDR3 loop is CASSKDRAQETQYF. CDR3 sequence (DNA): TGTGCCAGCAGCAAGGACAGGGCCCAAGAGACCCAGTACTTC.